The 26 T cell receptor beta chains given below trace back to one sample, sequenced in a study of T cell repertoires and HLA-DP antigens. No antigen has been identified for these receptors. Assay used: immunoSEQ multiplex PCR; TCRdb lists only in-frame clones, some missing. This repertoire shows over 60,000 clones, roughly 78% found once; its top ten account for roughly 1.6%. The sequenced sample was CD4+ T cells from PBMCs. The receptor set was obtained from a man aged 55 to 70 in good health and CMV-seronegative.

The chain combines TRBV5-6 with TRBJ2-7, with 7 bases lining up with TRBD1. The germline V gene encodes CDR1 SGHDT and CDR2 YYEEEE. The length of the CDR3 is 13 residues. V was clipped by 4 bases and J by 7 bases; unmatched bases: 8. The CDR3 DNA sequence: TGTGCCAGCAGCACCGACAGGGCTCGGGAGCAGTACTTC. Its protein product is CASSTDRAREQYF.

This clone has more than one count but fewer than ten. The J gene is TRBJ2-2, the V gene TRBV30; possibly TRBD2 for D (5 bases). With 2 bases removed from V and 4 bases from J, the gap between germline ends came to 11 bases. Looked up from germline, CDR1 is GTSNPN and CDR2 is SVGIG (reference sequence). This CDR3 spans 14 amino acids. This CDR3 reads CAWSPPGSTGELFF. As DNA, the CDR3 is TGTGCCTGGAGTCCCCCGGGATCCACCGGGGAGCTGTTTTTT.

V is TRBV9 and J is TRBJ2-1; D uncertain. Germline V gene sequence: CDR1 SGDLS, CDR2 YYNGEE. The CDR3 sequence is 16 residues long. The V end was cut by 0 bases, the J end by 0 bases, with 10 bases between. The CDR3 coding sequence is TGTGCCAGCAGCGTAGCGGGCTCGAGCTCCTACAATGAGCAGTTCTTC. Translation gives CASSVAGSSSYNEQFF.

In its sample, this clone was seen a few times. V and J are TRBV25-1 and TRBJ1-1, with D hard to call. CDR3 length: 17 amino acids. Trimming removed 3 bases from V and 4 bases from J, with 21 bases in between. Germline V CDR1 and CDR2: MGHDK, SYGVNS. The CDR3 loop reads CASSDTGGKGSSTEAFF. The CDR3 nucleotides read TGTGCCAGCAGTGATACGGGTGGAAAGGGTAGTAGCACTGAAGCTTTCTTT. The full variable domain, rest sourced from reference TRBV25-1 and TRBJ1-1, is EADIYQTPRYLVIGTGKKITLECSQTMGHDKMYWYQQDPGMELHLIHYSYGVNSTEKGDLSSESTVSRIRTEHFPLTLESARPSHTSQYLCASSDTGGKGSSTEAFFGQGTRLTVV.

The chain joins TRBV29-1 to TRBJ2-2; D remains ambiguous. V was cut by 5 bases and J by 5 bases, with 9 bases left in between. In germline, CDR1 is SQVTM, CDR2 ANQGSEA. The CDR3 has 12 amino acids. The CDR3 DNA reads TGCAGCGTTTGGTGGGCGACCGGGGAGCTGTTTTTT. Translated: CSVWWATGELFF.

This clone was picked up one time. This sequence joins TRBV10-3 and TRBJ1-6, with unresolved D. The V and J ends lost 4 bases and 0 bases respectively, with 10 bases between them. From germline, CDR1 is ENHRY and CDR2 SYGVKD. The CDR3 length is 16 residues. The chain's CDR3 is CAISGTPSSYNSPLHF. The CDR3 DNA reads TGTGCCATCAGTGGGACGCCGAGCTCCTATAATTCACCCCTCCACTTT.

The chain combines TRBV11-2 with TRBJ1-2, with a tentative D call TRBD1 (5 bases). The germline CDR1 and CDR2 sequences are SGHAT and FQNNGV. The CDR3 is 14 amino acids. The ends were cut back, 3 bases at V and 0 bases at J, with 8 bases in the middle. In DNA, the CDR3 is TGTGCCAGCAGCTTGTTGGGACCTAACTATGGCTACACCTTC. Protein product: CASSLLGPNYGYTF.

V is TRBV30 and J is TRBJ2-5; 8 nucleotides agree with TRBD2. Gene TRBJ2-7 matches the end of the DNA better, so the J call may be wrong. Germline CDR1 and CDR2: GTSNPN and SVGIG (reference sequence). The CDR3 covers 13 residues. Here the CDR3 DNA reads TGTGCCTGGAGTCCTAGCGGGCTCCACGAGCAGTACTTC. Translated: CAWSPSGLHEQYF.

For the CDR3, the DNA is TGCGCCAGCAGCTTCGTTTGGGAGCGGGCTAGCACAGATACGCAGTATTTT. Residues: CASSFVWERASTDTQYF. This chain joins TRBV5-1 and TRBJ2-3, with D possibly being TRBD2 (6 bases). V shed 2 bases and J shed 0 bases, with 16 bases lying between them. CDR3 length equals 17 residues. Germline loops: CDR1 SGHRS, CDR2 YFSETQ.

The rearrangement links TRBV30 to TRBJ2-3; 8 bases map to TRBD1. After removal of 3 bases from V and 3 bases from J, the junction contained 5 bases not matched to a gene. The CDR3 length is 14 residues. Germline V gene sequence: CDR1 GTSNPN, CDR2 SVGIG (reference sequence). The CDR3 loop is CAWRGQGATDTQYF. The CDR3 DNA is TGTGCCTGGAGAGGGCAGGGGGCAACAGATACGCAGTATTTT.

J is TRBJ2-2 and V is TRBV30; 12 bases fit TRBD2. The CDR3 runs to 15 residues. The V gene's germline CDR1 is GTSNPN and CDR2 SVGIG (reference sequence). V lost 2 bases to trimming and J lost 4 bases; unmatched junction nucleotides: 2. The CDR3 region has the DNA TGTGCCTGGAGTCCGGGACTAGCGGGCACCGGGGAGCTGTTTTTT. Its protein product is CAWSPGLAGTGELFF.

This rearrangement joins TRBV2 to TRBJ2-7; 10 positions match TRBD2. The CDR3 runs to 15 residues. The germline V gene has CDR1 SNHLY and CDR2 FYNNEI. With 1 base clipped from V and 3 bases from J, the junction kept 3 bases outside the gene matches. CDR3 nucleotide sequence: TGTGCCAGCAGTGAAGGCCCTAGCGGGAGCTACGAGCAGTACGTC. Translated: CASSEGPSGSYEQYV.

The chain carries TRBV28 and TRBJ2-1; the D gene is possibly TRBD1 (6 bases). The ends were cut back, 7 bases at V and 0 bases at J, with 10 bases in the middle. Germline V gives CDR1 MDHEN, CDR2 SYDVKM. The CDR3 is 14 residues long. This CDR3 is CASTGRGSYNEQFF. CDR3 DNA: TGTGCCAGCACGGGCAGGGGCTCCTACAATGAGCAGTTCTTC.

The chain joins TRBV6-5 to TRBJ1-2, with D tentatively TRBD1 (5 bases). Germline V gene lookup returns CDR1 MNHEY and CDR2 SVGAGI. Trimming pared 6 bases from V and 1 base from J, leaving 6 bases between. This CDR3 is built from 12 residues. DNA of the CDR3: TGTGCCAGCAGCGACAGTAACTATGGCTACACCTTC. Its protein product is CASSDSNYGYTF.

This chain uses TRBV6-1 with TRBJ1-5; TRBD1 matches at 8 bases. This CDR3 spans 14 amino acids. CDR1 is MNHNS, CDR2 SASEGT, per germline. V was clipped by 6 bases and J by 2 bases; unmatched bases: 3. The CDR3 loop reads CASRETGGNQPQHF. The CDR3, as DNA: TGTGCCAGCAGGGAGACAGGGGGCAATCAGCCCCAGCATTTT.

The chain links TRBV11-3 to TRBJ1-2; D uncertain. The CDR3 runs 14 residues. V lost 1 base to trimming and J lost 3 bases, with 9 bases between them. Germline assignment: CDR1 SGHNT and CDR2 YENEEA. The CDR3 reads CASSLGGPYYGYTF. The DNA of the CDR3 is TGTGCCAGCAGCTTAGGAGGGCCCTACTATGGCTACACCTTC.

The CDR3 DNA sequence: TGCGCCAGCAGCCAAGATTGGGCTAGCGGGGGACACAATGAGCAGTTCTTC. It is translated as CASSQDWASGGHNEQFF. The chain links TRBV4-3 to TRBJ2-1; 10 bases line up with TRBD2. This CDR3 is built from 17 residues. Germline V gene data show CDR1 as LGHNA and CDR2 as YSLEER. Unmatched junction bases numbered 7, after V lost 0 bases and J lost 5 bases.

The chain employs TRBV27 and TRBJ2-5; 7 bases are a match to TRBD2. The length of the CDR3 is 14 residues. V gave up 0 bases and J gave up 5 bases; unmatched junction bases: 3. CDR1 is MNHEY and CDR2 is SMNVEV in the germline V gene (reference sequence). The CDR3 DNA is TGTGCCAGCAGTTTATCAGTGCGGGGGGAGACCCAGTACTTC. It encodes CASSLSVRGETQYF.

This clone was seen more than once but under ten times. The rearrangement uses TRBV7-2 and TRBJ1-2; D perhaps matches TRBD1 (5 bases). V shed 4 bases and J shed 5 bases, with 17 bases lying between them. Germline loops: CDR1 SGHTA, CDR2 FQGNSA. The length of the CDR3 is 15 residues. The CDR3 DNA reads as TGTGCCAGCAGCTCCCCCCGAGGGGCAAGGTATGGCTACACCTTC. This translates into CASSSPRGARYGYTF.

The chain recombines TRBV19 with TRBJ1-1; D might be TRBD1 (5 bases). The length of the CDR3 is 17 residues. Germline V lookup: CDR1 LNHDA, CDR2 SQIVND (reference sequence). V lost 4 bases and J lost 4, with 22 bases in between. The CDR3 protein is CASSTDSIGVVRTEAFF. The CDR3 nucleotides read TGTGCCAGTAGTACCGACAGTATCGGGGTAGTGCGCACTGAAGCTTTCTTT.

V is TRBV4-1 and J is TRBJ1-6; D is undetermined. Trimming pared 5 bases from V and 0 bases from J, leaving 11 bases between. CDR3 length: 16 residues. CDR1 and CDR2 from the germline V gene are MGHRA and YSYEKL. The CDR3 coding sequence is TGCGCCAGCAGCTACCAATTGAGCTCCTATAATTCACCCCTCCACTTT. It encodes CASSYQLSSYNSPLHF.

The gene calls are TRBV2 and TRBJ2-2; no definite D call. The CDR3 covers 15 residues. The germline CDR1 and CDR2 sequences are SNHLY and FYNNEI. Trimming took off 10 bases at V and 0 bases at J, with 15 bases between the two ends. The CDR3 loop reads CAITKQSSNTGELFF. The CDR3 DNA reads TGTGCCATCACGAAACAGTCCTCGAACACCGGGGAGCTGTTTTTT.

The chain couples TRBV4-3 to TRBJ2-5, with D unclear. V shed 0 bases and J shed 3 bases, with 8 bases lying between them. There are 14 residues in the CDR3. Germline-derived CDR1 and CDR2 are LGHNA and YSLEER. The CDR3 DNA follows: TGCGCCAGCAGCCAAGATAGAAGGGAAGAGACCCAGTACTTC. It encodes CASSQDRREETQYF.

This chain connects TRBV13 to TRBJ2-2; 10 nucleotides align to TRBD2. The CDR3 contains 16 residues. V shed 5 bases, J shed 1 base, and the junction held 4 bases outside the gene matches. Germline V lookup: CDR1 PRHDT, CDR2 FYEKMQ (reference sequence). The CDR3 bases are TGTGCCAGCAGCCACGGACTAGCGGAGAACACCGGGGAGCTGTTTTTT. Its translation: CASSHGLAENTGELFF.

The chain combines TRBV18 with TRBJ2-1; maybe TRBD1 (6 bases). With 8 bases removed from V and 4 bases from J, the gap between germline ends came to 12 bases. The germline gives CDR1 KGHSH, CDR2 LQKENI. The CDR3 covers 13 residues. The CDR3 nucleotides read TGTGCCAGCCTGGGGGCAGAATACAATGAGCAGTTCTTC. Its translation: CASLGAEYNEQFF.

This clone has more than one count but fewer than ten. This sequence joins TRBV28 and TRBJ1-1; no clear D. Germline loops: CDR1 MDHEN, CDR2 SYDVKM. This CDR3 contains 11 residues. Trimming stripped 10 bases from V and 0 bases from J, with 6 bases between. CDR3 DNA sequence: TGTGCCACCTTTATGAACACTGAAGCTTTCTTT. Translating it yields CATFMNTEAFF.